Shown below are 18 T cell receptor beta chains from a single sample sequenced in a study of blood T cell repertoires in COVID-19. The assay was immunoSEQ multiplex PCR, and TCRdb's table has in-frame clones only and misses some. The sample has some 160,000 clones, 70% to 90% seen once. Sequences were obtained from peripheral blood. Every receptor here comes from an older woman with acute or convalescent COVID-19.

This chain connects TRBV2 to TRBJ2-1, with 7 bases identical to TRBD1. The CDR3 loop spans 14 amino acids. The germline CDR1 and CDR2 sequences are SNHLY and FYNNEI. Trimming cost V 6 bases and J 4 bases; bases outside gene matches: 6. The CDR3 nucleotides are TGTGCCAGCAGACAGGGGCCGATTTACAATGAGCAGTTCTTC. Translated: CASRQGPIYNEQFF.

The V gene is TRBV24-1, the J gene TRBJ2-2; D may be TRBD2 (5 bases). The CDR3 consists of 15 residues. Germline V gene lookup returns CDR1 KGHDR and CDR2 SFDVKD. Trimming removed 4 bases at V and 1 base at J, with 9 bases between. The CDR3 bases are TGTGCCACCAGTGAATTCGGACTGAACACCGGGGAGCTGTTTTTT. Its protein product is CATSEFGLNTGELFF.

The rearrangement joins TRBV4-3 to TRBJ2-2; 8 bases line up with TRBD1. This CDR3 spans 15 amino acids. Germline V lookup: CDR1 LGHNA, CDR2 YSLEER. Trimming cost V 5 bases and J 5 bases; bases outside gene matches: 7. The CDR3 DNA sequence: TGCGCCAGCAGCGATAGACAGGGGCGGACCGGGGAGCTGTTTTTT. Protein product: CASSDRQGRTGELFF.

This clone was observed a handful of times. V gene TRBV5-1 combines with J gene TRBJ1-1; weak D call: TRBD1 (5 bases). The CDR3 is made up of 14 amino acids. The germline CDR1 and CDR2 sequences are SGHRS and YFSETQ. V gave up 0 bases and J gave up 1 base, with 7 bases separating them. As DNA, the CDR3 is TGCGCCAGCAGCTTGGACAGGCCGAACACTGAAGCTTTCTTT. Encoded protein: CASSLDRPNTEAFF.

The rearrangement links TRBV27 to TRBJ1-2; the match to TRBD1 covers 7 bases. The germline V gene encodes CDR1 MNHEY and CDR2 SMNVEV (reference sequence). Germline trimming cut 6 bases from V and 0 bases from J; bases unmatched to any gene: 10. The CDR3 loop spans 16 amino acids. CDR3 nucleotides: TGTGCCAGCAGCTTACTTTGGGACAGAGCTAACTATGGCTACACCTTC. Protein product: CASSLLWDRANYGYTF.

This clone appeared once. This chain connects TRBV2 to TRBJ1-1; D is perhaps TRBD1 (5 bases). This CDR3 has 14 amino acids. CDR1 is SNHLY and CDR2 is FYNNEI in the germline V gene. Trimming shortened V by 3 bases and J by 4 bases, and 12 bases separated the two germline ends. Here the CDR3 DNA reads TGTGCCAGCAGTGACCTAGACAGAACCACTGAAGCTTTCTTT. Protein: CASSDLDRTTEAFF.

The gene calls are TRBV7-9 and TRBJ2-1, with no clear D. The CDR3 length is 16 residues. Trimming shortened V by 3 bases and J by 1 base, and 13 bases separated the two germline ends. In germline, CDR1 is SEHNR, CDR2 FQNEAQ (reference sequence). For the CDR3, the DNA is TGTGCCAGCAGCTTGAGCGTAGCATCATCCTACAATGAGCAGTTCTTC. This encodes CASSLSVASSYNEQFF.

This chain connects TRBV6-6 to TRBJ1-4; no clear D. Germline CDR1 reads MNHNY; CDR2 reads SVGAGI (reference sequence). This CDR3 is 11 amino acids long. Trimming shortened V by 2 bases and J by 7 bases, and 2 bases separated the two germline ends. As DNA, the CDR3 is TGTGCCAGCAGTTACCTTGAAAAACTGTTTTTT. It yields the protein CASSYLEKLFF.

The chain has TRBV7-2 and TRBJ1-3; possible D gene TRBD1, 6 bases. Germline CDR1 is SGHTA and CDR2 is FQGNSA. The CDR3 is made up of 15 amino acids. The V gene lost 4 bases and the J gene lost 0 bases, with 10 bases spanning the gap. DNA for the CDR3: TGTGCCAGCAGCTCCAGGGGCAGCTCTGGAAACACCATATATTTT. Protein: CASSSRGSSGNTIYF.

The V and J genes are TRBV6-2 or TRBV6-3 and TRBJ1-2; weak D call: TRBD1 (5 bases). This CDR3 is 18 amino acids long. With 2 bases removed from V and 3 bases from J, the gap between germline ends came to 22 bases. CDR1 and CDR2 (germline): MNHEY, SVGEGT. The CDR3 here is CASSYGAGRRRKDYGYTF. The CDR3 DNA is TGTGCCAGCAGTTACGGGGCGGGGCGAAGAAGAAAAGACTATGGCTACACCTTC.

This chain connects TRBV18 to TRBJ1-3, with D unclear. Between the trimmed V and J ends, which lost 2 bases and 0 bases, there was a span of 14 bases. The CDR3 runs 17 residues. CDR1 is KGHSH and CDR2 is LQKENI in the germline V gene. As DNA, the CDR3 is TGTGCCAGCTCACCAGTCCTAACCCAAAACTCTGGAAACACCATATATTTT. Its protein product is CASSPVLTQNSGNTIYF.

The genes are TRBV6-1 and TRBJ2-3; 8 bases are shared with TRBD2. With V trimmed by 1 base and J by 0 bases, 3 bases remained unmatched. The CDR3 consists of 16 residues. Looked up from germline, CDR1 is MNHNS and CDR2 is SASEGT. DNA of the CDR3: TGTGCCAGCAGTGAAGAACTAGCGGCTAGCACAGATACGCAGTATTTT. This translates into CASSEELAASTDTQYF.

The CDR3 DNA reads TGTGCCAGCAGCTTCGCGTCGGTGAACACTGAAGCTTTCTTT. Amino acids: CASSFASVNTEAFF. V and J are TRBV7-9 and TRBJ1-1; D call uncertain. The germline gives CDR1 SEHNR, CDR2 FQNEAQ (reference sequence). This CDR3 comprises 14 residues. V was pared by 3 bases and J by 0 bases, with 8 bases between.

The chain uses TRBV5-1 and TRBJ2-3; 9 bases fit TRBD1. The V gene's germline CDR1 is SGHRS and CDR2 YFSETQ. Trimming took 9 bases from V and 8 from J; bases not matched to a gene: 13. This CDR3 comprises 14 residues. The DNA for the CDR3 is TGCGCCACCGCACAGGGGGCCGAGGCAGGTACGCAGTATTTT. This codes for CATAQGAEAGTQYF.

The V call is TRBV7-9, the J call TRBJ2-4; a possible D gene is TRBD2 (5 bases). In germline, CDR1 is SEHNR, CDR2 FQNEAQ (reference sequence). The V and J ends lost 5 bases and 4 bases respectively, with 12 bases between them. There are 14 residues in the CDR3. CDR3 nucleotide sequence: TGTGCCAGCAGCCCCCGGACTGGTAAAAACATTCAGTACTTC. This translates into CASSPRTGKNIQYF.

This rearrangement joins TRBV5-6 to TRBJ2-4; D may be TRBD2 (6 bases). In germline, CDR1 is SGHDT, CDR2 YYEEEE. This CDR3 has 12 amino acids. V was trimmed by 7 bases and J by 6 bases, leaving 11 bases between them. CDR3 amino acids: CASSVGGNIQYF. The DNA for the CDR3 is TGTGCCAGCTCCGTCGGGGGAAACATTCAGTACTTC.

The CDR3 region has the DNA TGCAGCGGACAGGTGCTTGTAGCTTTCTTT. Protein product: CSGQVLVAFF. The chain combines TRBV20-1 with TRBJ1-1; 7 nucleotides line up with TRBD1. This CDR3 is 10 amino acids long. The germline gives CDR1 DFQATT, CDR2 SNEGSKA (reference sequence).

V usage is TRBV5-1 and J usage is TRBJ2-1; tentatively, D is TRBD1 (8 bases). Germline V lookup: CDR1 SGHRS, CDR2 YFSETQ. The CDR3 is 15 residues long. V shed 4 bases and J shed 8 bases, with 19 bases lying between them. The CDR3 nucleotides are TGCGCCAGCAGCCGAGACAGGGGAGGGTCGGATGAGCAGTTCTTC. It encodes CASSRDRGGSDEQFF.